This TCR beta chain came from a study of yellow fever vaccine responses in identical twins. Germline V gene sequence: CDR1 SGHDN, CDR2 FVKESK. V shed 4 bases and J shed 5 bases, with 14 bases lying between them. This CDR3 has 14 amino acids. MiXCR was run by TCRdb on the RT-PCR reads, yielding one entry per CDR3 protein. This table has thousands of distinct CDR3 sequences, over 65% appearing once. The sequenced sample was T cells from blood (PBMCs), unsorted or a sorted subset (not recorded which), obtained before or after yellow fever vaccination (not recorded which). V gene TRBV14 combines with J gene TRBJ2-5; tentatively, D is TRBD2 (5 bases). This clonotype was obtained from a woman aged 18-35 years who received the yellow fever vaccine. The DNA of the CDR3 is TGTGCCAGCAGCCCAGATCGGACGGGGGAGACCCAGTACTTC. The encoded protein is CASSPDRTGETQYF.